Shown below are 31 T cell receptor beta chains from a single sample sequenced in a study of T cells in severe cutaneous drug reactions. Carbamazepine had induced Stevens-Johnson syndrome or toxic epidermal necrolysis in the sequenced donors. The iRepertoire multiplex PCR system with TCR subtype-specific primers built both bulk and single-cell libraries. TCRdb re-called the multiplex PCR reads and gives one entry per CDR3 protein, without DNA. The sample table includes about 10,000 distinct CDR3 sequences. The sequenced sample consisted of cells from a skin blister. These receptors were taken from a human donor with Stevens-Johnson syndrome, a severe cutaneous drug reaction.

The CDR3 is CSALSGANVLTF. The V call is TRBV20-1, the J call TRBJ2-6. The CDR3 sequence is 12 residues long. Germline CDR1 DFQATT, CDR2 SNEGSKA (reference sequence).

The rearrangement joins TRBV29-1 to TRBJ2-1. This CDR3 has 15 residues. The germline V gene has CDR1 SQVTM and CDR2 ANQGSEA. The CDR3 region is CSVVPRGRSYNEQFF.

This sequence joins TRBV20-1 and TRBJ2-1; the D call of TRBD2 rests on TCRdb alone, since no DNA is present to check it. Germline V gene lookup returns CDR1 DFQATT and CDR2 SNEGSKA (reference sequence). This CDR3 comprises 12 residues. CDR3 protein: CSASGAGAEQFF.

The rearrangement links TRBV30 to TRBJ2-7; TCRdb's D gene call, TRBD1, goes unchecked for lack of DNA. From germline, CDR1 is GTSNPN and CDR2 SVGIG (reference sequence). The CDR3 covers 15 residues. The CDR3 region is CAWSARDRGSGEQYF.

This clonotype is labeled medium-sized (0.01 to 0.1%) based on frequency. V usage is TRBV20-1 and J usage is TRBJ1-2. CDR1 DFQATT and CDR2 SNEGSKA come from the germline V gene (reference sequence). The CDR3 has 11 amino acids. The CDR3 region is CSARQGGGYTF.

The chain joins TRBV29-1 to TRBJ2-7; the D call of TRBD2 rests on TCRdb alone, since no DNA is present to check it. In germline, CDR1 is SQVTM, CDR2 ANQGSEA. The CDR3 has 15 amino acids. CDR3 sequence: CSVEGTSGTAYEQYF.

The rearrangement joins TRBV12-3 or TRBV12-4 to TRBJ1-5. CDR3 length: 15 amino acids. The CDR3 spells CASSFSGSSRWPQHF.

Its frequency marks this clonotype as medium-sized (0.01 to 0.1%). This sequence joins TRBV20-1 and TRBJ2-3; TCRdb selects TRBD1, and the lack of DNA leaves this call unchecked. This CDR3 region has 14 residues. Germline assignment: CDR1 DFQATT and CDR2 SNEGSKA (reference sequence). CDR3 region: CSAGDGGSTDTQYF.

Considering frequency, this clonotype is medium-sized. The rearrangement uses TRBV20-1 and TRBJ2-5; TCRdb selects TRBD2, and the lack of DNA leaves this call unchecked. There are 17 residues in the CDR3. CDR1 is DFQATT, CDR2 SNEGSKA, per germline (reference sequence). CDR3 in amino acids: CSAEGSQASGSMETQYF.

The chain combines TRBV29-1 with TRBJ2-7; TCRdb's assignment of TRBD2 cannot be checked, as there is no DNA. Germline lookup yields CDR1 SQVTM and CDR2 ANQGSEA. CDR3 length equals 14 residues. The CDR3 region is CSVLSLAGGGEQYF.

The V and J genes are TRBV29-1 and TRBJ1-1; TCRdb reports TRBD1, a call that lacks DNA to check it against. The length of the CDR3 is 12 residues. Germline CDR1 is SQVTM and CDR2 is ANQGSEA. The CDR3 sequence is CSVETGEVEAFF.

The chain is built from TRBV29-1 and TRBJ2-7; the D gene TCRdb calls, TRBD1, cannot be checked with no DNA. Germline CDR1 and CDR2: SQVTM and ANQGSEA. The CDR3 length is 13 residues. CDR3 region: CSVIPPDVAEQYF.

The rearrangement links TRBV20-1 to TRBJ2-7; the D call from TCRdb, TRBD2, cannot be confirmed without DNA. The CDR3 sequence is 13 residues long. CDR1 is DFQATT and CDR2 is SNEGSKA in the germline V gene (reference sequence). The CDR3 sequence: CSARTSGAYEQYF.

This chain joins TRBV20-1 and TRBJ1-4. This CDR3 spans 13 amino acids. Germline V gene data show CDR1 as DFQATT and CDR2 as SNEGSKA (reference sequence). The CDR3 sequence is CSAPQGPNEKLFF.

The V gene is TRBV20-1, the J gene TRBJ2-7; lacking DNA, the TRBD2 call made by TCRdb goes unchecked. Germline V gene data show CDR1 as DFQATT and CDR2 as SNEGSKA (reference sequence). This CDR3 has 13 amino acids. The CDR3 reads CSASSRVVDEQYF.

This CDR3 is CSAPSIRLAGDEQYF. The rearrangement uses TRBV20-1 and TRBJ2-7; TCRdb selects TRBD2, and the lack of DNA leaves this call unchecked. The CDR3 consists of 15 residues. Germline V gene data show CDR1 as DFQATT and CDR2 as SNEGSKA (reference sequence).

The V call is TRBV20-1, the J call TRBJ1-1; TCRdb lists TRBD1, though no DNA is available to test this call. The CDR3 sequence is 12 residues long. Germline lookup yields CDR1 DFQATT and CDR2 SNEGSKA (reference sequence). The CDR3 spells CSASWGATEAFF.

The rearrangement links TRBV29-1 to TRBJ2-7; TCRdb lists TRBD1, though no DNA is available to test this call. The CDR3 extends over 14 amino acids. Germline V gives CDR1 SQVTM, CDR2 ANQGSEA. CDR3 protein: CSVLGTGSRLEQYF.

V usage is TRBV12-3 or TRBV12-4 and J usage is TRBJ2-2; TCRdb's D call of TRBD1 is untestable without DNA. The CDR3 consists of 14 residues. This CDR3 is CASILGGGLRQLFF.

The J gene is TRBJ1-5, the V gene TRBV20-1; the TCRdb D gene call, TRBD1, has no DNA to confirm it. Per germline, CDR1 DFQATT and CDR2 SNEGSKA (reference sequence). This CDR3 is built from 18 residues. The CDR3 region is CSARDLLRIGAANQPQHF.

CDR3 protein: CSVDRGKETQYF. V is TRBV29-1 and J is TRBJ2-5; TCRdb lists TRBD1, though no DNA is available to test this call. CDR3 length: 12 residues. In germline, CDR1 is SQVTM, CDR2 ANQGSEA.

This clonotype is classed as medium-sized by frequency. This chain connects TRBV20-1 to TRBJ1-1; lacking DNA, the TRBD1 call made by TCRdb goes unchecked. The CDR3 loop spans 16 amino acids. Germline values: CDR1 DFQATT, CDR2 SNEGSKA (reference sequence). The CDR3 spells CSARKPGIPMNTEAFF.

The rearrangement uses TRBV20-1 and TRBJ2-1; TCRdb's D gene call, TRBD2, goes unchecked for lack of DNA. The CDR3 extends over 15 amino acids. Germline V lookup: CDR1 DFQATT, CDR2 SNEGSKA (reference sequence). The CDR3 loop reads CSARPTSGWGNEQFF.

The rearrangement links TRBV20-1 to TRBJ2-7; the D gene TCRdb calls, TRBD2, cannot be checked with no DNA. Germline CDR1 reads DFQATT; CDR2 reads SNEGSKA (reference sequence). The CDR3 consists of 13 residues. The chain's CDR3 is CSAQLAESYEQYF.

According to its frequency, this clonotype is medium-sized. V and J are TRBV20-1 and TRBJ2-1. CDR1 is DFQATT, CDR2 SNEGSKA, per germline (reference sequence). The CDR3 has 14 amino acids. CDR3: CSARVSNGINEQFF.

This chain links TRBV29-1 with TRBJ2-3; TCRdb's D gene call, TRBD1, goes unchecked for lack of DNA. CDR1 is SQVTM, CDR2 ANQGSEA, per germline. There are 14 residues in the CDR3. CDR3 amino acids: CSVVPGVVTDTQYF.

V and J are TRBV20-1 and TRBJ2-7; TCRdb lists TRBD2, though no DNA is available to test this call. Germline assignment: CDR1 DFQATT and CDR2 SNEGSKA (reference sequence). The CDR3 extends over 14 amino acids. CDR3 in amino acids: CSALLAGASYEQYF.

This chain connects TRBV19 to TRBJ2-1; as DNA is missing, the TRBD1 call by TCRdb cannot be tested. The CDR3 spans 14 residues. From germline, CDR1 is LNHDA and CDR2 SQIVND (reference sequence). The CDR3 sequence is CASSMSQAGNEQFF.

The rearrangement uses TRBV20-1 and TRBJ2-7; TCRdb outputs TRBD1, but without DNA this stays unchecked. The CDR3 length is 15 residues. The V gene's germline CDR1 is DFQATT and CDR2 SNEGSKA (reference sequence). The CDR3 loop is CSAQSWGDRSYEQYF.

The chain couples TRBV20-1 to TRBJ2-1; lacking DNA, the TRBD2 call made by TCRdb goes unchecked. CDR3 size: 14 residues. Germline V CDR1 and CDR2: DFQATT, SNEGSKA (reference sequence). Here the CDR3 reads CSASEGGSYNEQFF.

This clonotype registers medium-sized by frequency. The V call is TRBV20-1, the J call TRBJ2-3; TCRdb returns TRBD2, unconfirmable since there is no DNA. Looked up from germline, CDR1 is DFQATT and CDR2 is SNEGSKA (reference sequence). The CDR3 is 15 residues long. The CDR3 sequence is CSARVVAGHTDTQYF.